What follows is one TCR beta chain and its context. The antigen is undetermined. V dropped 2 bases and J dropped 6 bases, with 16 bases sitting between them. CDR3 size: 15 residues. RNA transcripts served as template for amplifying TCR beta CDR3 sequences. First-round RT-PCR with HTBI primers preceded a second-round multiplex PCR. TCRdb redid the calling of the multiplex PCR reads with MiXCR, one entry per CDR3 protein. Among over a million distinct CDR3 sequences, roughly two fifths were seen once, and the ten largest hold approximately 12%. The data derive from a study of Graves' ophthalmopathy and Graves' hyperthyroidism. Study in general: Hyperthyroidism qualified as stable when ophthalmopathy did not develop within 18 months of follow-up. Overall study results and limits: The authors also found most expanded thyroid clonotypes above 0.001 frequency in blood. In separating ophthalmopathy from stable hyperthyroidism, a 13-signature model achieved around 85% sensitivity and 65% to 84% specificity.

The V and J genes are TRBV12-3 or TRBV12-4 and TRBJ1-2; D gene unclear. The sequenced sample consisted of peripheral blood or thyroid tissue (not recorded which). The TCR sequence derives from an adult man with Graves' hyperthyroidism. DNA of the CDR3: TGTGCCAGCAGTTTACAGGCGACGCTCGAACATGGCTACACCTTC. Translated: CASSLQATLEHGYTF.